The sequence of this T cell receptor beta chain was determined in a study of blood T cell repertoires in COVID-19. On the study more broadly: The origin of the acute and convalescent COVID-19 samples was the United States, Italy and Spain. T cells, B-cell-depleted T cells, or PBMCs supplied cDNA or gDNA.

Assay used: immunoSEQ multiplex PCR; TCRdb lists only in-frame clones, some missing. The sample shows over 85,000 clones, 85% of them seen only once. With 0 bases clipped from V and 6 bases from J, the junction kept 0 bases outside the gene matches. The CDR3 has 14 residues. The germline CDR1 and CDR2 sequences are SGHKS and YYEKEE (reference sequence). The sequence was collected from a man aged 80 or over with acute or convalescent COVID-19. The chain links TRBV5-5 to TRBJ1-6; TRBD1 matches at 7 bases. The sequencing input was peripheral blood. The CDR3 DNA follows: TGTGCCAGCAGCTTGGCAGGGGGTAATTCACCCCTCCACTTT. It translates to CASSLAGGNSPLHF.